The 18 T cell receptor beta chains below come from one sample, sequenced in a study of blood T cell repertoires in COVID-19 (TCRdb year 2020). The library came from the immunoSEQ multiplex PCR assay. TCRdb obtained this table from immuneACCESS and retained in-frame rearrangements with V and J assigned. These tables miss some clones; where compared with another copy, unresolved V genes account for less than half of the shortfall, and the remainder is unexplained. Here the sample has about 150,000 clones; 75% to 90% occur a single time. The ten largest account for about 15% of the sample. The sequenced material came from peripheral blood. Receptors originate from a woman between 40 and 55 years old with acute or convalescent COVID-19.

The chain couples TRBV2 to TRBJ2-6, with D possibly TRBD1 on 5 matching bases. Germline CDR1 reads SNHLY; CDR2 reads FYNNEI. The CDR3 totals 17 residues. Trimming shortened V by 6 bases and J by 0 bases, and 15 bases separated the two germline ends. Written as DNA, the CDR3 is TGTGCCAGCAGACAGACAGTTACCCACTCTGGGGCCAACGTCCTGACTTTC. It encodes CASRQTVTHSGANVLTF.

The J gene is TRBJ2-3, the V gene TRBV14; D not certain. Between the trimmed V and J ends, which lost 1 base and 8 bases, there was a span of 10 bases. Germline loops: CDR1 SGHDN, CDR2 FVKESK. The CDR3 totals 13 residues. The CDR3 loop reads CASSQASSGTQYF. Here the CDR3 DNA reads TGTGCCAGCAGCCAAGCTAGTTCCGGTACGCAGTATTTT.

The chain carries TRBV28 and TRBJ2-1; 10 nucleotides match TRBD2. Germline V gives CDR1 MDHEN, CDR2 SYDVKM. CDR3 size: 16 residues. The V gene end was trimmed by 5 bases and the J gene end by 5 bases; junction bases not matched to a gene: 9. CDR3: CASSIRSGRSHNEQFF. The CDR3 region has the DNA TGTGCCAGCAGTATTCGTAGCGGGAGGAGCCACAATGAGCAGTTCTTC.

This clone was picked up one time. The chain links TRBV15 to TRBJ2-7; 9 bases fit TRBD2. Unmatched junction bases numbered 7, after V lost 1 base and J lost 3 bases. The CDR3 spans 16 residues. Per germline, CDR1 LNHNV and CDR2 YYDKDF (reference sequence). CDR3 region: CATSRGQAGGFYEQYF. The CDR3 coding sequence is TGTGCCACCAGCAGAGGCCAAGCGGGGGGATTCTACGAGCAGTACTTC.

V and J are TRBV27 and TRBJ2-1; 14 bases match TRBD2. The CDR3 loop spans 15 amino acids. The germline gives CDR1 MNHEY, CDR2 SMNVEV (reference sequence). The J segment lost 6 bases and the V segment lost 3 bases, leaving 1 base of the junction unmatched. CDR3 nucleotides: TGTGCCAGCAGTTTGACTAGCGGGAGGGGCAATGAGCAGTTCTTC. Its protein product is CASSLTSGRGNEQFF.

The chain uses TRBV7-8 and TRBJ2-7; weak D call: TRBD2 (6 bases). The ends were cut back, 7 bases at V and 1 base at J, with 14 bases in the middle. The CDR3 consists of 14 residues. Germline CDR1 is SGHVS and CDR2 is FQNEAQ. CDR3 sequence: CASTPGRTSYEQYF. Written as DNA, the CDR3 is TGTGCCAGCACCCCGGGGAGGACGTCCTACGAGCAGTACTTC.

This chain uses TRBV19 with TRBJ2-6; TRBD1 matches at 9 bases. The CDR3 consists of 18 residues. V was pared by 8 bases and J by 2 bases, with 13 bases of the junction left unmatched. The germline V gene has CDR1 LNHDA and CDR2 SQIVND (reference sequence). CDR3 in DNA: TGTGCCAGTTTAACACCGGGACAGGGTTTTGCTGGGGCCAACGTCCTGACTTTC. It is translated as CASLTPGQGFAGANVLTF.

The rearrangement joins TRBV12-3 or TRBV12-4 to TRBJ1-2; D is perhaps TRBD1 (5 bases). This CDR3 comprises 13 residues. V lost 7 bases and J lost 4, with 13 bases in between. The CDR3 is CASNGGVFYGYTF. The CDR3 DNA is TGTGCCAGCAACGGGGGAGTCTTCTATGGCTACACCTTC.

Here the CDR3 reads CASSDSMNTEAFF. CDR3 DNA sequence: TGTGCCAGCAGTGACAGTATGAACACTGAAGCTTTCTTT. The chain links TRBV6-1 to TRBJ1-1; D is undetermined. The CDR3 length is 13 residues. Trimming left V 3 bases short and J 0 bases short, with 5 bases between. Per the germline V gene, CDR1 is MNHNS and CDR2 is SASEGT.

The chain has TRBV24-1 and TRBJ2-5, with TRBD1 matching over 10 bases. Germline V CDR1 and CDR2: KGHDR, SFDVKD. Trimming at V came to 8 bases and at J to 5 bases, leaving 10 bases not matched to a gene. The CDR3 consists of 15 residues. The CDR3 DNA sequence: TGTGCCACCAAGAGTGGACAGGGGGATTTTGAGACCCAGTACTTC. This codes for CATKSGQGDFETQYF.

The chain has TRBV7-8 and TRBJ2-2; TRBD1 aligns across 12 bases. Germline CDR1 and CDR2: SGHVS and FQNEAQ. The CDR3 runs to 20 residues. J gave up 5 bases and V 2 bases, and 15 bases lay outside the gene matches. CDR3 sequence reads: CASSLIRMTGTGGGTGELFF. For the CDR3, the DNA is TGTGCCAGCAGCTTAATACGAATGACCGGGACAGGGGGCGGGACCGGGGAGCTGTTTTTT.

The chain employs TRBV3-1 (or the pseudogene TRBV3-2) and TRBJ2-2, with TRBD2 matching 15 bases. Germline V gene lookup returns CDR1 LGHDT and CDR2 YNNKEL (reference sequence). The trim removed 4 bases at V and 6 bases at J, leaving 3 bases unmatched. The CDR3 spans 16 residues. CDR3 region: CASSRRTSGGAGELFF. CDR3 bases: TGTGCCAGCAGCCGACGGACTAGCGGGGGGGCCGGGGAGCTGTTTTTT.

About this clone: The same CDR3 also results from other DNA sequences found in this sample. This chain uses TRBV30 with TRBJ2-3; 9 bases line up with TRBD2. Per the germline V gene, CDR1 is GTSNPN and CDR2 is SVGIG (reference sequence). V lost 2 bases, J lost 0 bases, and 3 bases stayed unmatched. The CDR3 has 15 residues. This chain's CDR3 is CAWSRRGGSTDTQYF. The CDR3, as DNA: TGTGCCTGGAGTAGGCGGGGGGGTAGCACAGATACGCAGTATTTT.

This clone has just one count. The chain recombines TRBV27 with TRBJ2-7, with TRBD2 identical over 11 bases. The CDR3 is made up of 15 amino acids. J gave up 4 bases and V 6 bases, and 8 bases lay outside the gene matches. The germline V gene has CDR1 MNHEY and CDR2 SMNVEV (reference sequence). CDR3 DNA: TGTGCCAGCAGGGACCTAGCGGGAGGTAAATACGAGCAGTACTTC. Translated: CASRDLAGGKYEQYF.

This rearrangement joins TRBV24-1 to TRBJ1-5, with 11 bases that match TRBD1. J was trimmed by 6 bases and V by 4 bases; bases with no gene match: 1. Germline CDR1 is KGHDR and CDR2 is SFDVKD. The CDR3 has 14 amino acids. CDR3 DNA sequence: TGTGCCACCAGTGAGGGACAGGGGGTTCAGCCCCAGCATTTT. Protein: CATSEGQGVQPQHF.

This chain links TRBV6-2 or TRBV6-3 with TRBJ1-6; no reliable D call. The length of the CDR3 is 15 residues. Germline assignment: CDR1 MNHEY and CDR2 SVGEGT. Trimming shortened V by 7 bases and J by 5 bases, and 15 bases separated the two germline ends. CDR3 sequence reads: CASTPVQQDNSPLHF. In DNA form, the CDR3 reads TGTGCCAGCACCCCGGTGCAACAAGATAATTCACCCCTCCACTTT.

The gene calls are TRBV11-2 and TRBJ2-6, with no clear D. Trimming cost V 1 base and J 0 bases, with 7 bases left between them. Germline CDR1 is SGHAT and CDR2 is FQNNGV. The CDR3 runs to 16 residues. CDR3 amino acids: CASSLVYRSGANVLTF. CDR3 DNA sequence: TGTGCCAGCAGCTTAGTCTACCGCTCTGGGGCCAACGTCCTGACTTTC.

This chain connects TRBV2 to TRBJ1-3; unclear D gene. V shed 2 bases and J shed 4 bases, with 18 bases lying between them. The CDR3 length is 17 residues. CDR1 and CDR2 (germline): SNHLY, FYNNEI. CDR3 region: CASSETAGQRRGNTIYF. The CDR3 bases are TGTGCCAGCAGTGAAACCGCCGGTCAGAGGCGGGGAAACACCATATATTTT.